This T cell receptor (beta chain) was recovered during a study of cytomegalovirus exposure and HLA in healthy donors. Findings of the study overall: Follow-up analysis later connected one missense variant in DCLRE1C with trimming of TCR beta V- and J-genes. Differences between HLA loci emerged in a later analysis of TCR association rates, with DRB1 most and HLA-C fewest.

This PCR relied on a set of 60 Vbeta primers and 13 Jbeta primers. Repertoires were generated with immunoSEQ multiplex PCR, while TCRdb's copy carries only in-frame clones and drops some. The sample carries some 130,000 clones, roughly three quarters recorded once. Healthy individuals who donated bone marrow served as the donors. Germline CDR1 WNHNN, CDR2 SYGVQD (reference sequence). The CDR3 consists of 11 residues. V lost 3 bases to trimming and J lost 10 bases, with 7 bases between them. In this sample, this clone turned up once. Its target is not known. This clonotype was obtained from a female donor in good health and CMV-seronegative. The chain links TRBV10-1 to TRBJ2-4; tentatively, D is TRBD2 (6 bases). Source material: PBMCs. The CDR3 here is CASSDAGIQYF. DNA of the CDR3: TGCGCCAGCAGTGACGCGGGGATTCAGTACTTC.